This T cell receptor beta chain was profiled in a study of early stage breast cancer tumors. With V trimmed by 1 base and J by 5 bases, 9 bases remained unmatched. CDR3 length: 17 residues. CDR1 SGHVS and CDR2 FQNEAQ come from the germline V gene. Profiling relied on immunoSEQ multiplex PCR, and the TCRdb table lists in-frame clones only, not all of them. The data contain about 9,100 clones, around three fifths of them singletons. This clone was counted only a few times. The specimen was breast tumor tissue. This receptor was taken from a person between 55 and 69 years old with breast cancer. This chain uses TRBV7-8 with TRBJ2-3; TRBD2 agrees at 10 bases. The CDR3 DNA is TGTGCCAGCAGCTTAGTCCTGAGCGGGAGGGCCGGAGATACGCAGTATTTT. Translating it yields CASSLVLSGRAGDTQYF.